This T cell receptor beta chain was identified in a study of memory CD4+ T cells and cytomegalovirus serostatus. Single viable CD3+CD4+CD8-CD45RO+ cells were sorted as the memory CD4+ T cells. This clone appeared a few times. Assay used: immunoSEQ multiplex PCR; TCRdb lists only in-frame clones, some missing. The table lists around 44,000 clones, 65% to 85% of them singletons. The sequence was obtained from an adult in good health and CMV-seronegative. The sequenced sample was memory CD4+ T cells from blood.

The CDR3 sequence: CAISAFGRGNNTEAFF. In DNA, the CDR3 is TGTGCCATCAGTGCGTTTGGACGGGGGAATAACACTGAAGCTTTCTTT. The V call is TRBV10-3, the J call TRBJ1-1, with D perhaps TRBD1 (5 bases). The V gene's germline CDR1 is ENHRY and CDR2 SYGVKD. The CDR3 has 16 residues. Trimming shortened V by 4 bases and J by 2 bases, and 17 bases separated the two germline ends.